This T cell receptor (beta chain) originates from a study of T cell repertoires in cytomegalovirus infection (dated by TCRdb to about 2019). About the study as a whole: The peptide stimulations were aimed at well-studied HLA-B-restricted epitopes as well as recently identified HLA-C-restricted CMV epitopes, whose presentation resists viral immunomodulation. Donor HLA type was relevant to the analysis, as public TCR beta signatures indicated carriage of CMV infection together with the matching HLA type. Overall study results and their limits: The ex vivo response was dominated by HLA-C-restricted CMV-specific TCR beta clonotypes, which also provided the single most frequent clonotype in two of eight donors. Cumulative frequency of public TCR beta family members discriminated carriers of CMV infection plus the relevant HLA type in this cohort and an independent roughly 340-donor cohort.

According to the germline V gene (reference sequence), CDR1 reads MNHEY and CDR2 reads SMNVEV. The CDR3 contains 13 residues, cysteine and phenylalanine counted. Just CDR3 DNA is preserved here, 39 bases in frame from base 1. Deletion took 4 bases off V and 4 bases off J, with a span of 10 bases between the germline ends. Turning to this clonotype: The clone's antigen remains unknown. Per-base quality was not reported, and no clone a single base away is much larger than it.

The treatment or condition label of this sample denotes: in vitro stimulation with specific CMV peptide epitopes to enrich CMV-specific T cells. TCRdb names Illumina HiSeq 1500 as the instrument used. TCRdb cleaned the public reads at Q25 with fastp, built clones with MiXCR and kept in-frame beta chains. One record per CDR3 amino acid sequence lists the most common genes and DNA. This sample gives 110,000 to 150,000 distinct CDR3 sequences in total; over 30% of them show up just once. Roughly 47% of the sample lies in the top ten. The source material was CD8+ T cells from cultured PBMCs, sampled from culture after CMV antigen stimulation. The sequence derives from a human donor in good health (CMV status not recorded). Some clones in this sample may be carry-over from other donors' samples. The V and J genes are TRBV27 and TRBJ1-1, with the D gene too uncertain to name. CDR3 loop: CASSSGRITEAFF. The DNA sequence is TGTGCCAGCAGTTCTGGGCGAATCACTGAAGCTTTCTTT.